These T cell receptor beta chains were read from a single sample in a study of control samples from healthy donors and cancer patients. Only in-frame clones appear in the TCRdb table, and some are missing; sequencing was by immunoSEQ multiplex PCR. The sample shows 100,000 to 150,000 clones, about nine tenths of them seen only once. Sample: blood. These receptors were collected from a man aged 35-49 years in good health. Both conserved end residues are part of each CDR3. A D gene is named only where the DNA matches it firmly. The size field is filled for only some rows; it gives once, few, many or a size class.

DNA: TGTGCCAGCAGCCGGGACAGAAATCAGCCCCAGCATTTT
CDR3: CASSRDRNQPQHF
size: NA
D: TRBD1
V: TRBV3-1/TRBV3-2
J: TRBJ1-5

DNA: TGTGCCAGTAGTATGGGGCAGAACACCGGGGAGCTGTTTTTT
CDR3: CASSMGQNTGELFF
size: once
D: NA
V: TRBV19
J: TRBJ2-2

DNA: TGTGCCAGCAACCGGGGGGGCCCAGATACGCAGTATTTT
CDR3: CASNRGGPDTQYF
size: NA
D: TRBD2
V: TRBV5-4
J: TRBJ2-3

DNA: TGTGCCAGCTCACCCAACACCGGGACAGGGGGCACTGAAGCTTTCTTT
CDR3: CASSPNTGTGGTEAFF
size: NA
D: TRBD1
V: TRBV18
J: TRBJ1-1

DNA: TGTGCCAGTAGCTATAACGGTGGGAATAAGGGCACTGAAGCTTTCTTT
CDR3: CASSYNGGNKGTEAFF
size: NA
D: NA
V: TRBV19
J: TRBJ1-1

DNA: TGCGCCAGCAGCTTGGATGGTCCTTCGAGTTGGAACACCGGGGAGCTGTTTTTT
CDR3: CASSLDGPSSWNTGELFF
size: NA
D: NA
V: TRBV5-1
J: TRBJ2-2

DNA: TGTGCCAGCAGCTTAGGTGCCTACGAGCAGTACTTC
CDR3: CASSLGAYEQYF
size: NA
D: NA
V: TRBV11-3
J: TRBJ2-7

DNA: TGCGCCAGCAGCCAAGATCGGGGGGTGGAAGCTTTCTTT
CDR3: CASSQDRGVEAFF
size: NA
D: NA
V: TRBV4-3
J: TRBJ1-1

DNA: TGCGCCAGCAGCCAAGAGACAGGGTGGCACGAGCAGTACTTC
CDR3: CASSQETGWHEQYF
size: NA
D: TRBD1
V: TRBV4-3
J: TRBJ2-7

DNA: TGCGCCAGCAGCCCTGGGACAGGGCAAGATACGCAGTATTTT
CDR3: CASSPGTGQDTQYF
size: NA
D: TRBD1
V: TRBV4-1
J: TRBJ2-3

DNA: TGTGCCAGCAGCCCAGGGAGGGTTGGAAATGAAAAACTGTTTTTT
CDR3: CASSPGRVGNEKLFF
size: NA
D: NA
V: TRBV7-9
J: TRBJ1-4

DNA: TGTGCCACCACCTATGACAGGACACATAGCGGTGGCTACACCTTC
CDR3: CATTYDRTHSGGYTF
size: NA
D: NA
V: TRBV15
J: TRBJ1-2

DNA: TGTGCCAGCAGCTTAGTCGGGGGGCGAAGTACTGAAGCTTTCTTT
CDR3: CASSLVGGRSTEAFF
size: NA
D: NA
V: TRBV13
J: TRBJ1-1

DNA: TGTGCCAGCAGTTACTCGCGGGGGCTCTATGGCTACACCTTC
CDR3: CASSYSRGLYGYTF
size: NA
D: NA
V: TRBV6-5
J: TRBJ1-2

DNA: TGCAGTGCTAGTCTTCAAGACGGAGACTATGGCTACACCTTC
CDR3: CSASLQDGDYGYTF
size: NA
D: NA
V: TRBV20-1
J: TRBJ1-2

DNA: TGTGCCACCAGCAGAGATCTTGGCGACTATGGCTACACCTTC
CDR3: CATSRDLGDYGYTF
size: NA
D: NA
V: TRBV15
J: TRBJ1-2

DNA: TGTGCCAGCAGCCCGCGAGGGAGGGATGCCTATAATTCACCCCTCCACTTT
CDR3: CASSPRGRDAYNSPLHF
size: NA
D: NA
V: TRBV9
J: TRBJ1-6

DNA: TGTGCCAGCAGTTACTCTCTAGGACAAGCCTCTGGAAACACCATATATTTT
CDR3: CASSYSLGQASGNTIYF
size: NA
D: NA
V: TRBV6-2/TRBV6-3
J: TRBJ1-3

DNA: TGTGCCACCAGCAAGAGACAGGCACTTGGAAACACCATATATTTT
CDR3: CATSKRQALGNTIYF
size: NA
D: NA
V: TRBV15
J: TRBJ1-3

DNA: TGTGCCAGCAAGGGGACAGGGGCCTCACCCCTCCACTTT
CDR3: CASKGTGASPLHF
size: NA
D: TRBD1
V: TRBV4-2
J: TRBJ1-6

DNA: TGTGCCAGCAAAAAGGGGGGCAGCACAGATACGCAGTATTTT
CDR3: CASKKGGSTDTQYF
size: NA
D: NA
V: TRBV5-4
J: TRBJ2-3

DNA: TGTGCCAGCAGCTTAGATACAGCCCCAAATGAGCAGTTCTTC
CDR3: CASSLDTAPNEQFF
size: few
D: NA
V: TRBV7-9
J: TRBJ2-1

DNA: TGTGCCAGCAGCTCCGACAGAGTCCCTGGAAACACCATATATTTT
CDR3: CASSSDRVPGNTIYF
size: medium-sized
D: NA
V: TRBV5-8
J: TRBJ1-3

DNA: TGTGCCAGCAGCGACGCCGGGACCACCCCTGGAAACGAGCAGTACTTC
CDR3: CASSDAGTTPGNEQYF
size: NA
D: NA
V: TRBV9
J: TRBJ2-7

DNA: TGTGCCAGCAGCTTAATGTCCCTTTATGGCTACACCTTC
CDR3: CASSLMSLYGYTF
size: NA
D: NA
V: TRBV7-2
J: TRBJ1-2

DNA: TGTGCCAGCAGCCAATACAGGGGGGCCAACGTCCTGACTTTC
CDR3: CASSQYRGANVLTF
size: NA
D: NA
V: TRBV14
J: TRBJ2-6

DNA: TGTGCCAGCCTAGTATACGGCAGGAGCTCTGGAAACACCATATATTTT
CDR3: CASLVYGRSSGNTIYF
size: few
D: NA
V: TRBV19
J: TRBJ1-3

DNA: TGTGCCAGCTCAAGGATGGGGGCAAATGCTAATGAAAAACTGTTTTTT
CDR3: CASSRMGANANEKLFF
size: NA
D: NA
V: TRBV27
J: TRBJ1-4

DNA: TGTGCCAGCAGCTTAGTTCCTAGCGGGGGGGATGAGCAGTTCTTC
CDR3: CASSLVPSGGDEQFF
size: NA
D: TRBD2
V: TRBV7-9
J: TRBJ2-1

DNA: TGCGCCAGCAGCCGACTAGCGGGGGGCCCCTCAGATACGCAGTATTTT
CDR3: CASSRLAGGPSDTQYF
size: few
D: TRBD2
V: TRBV4-3
J: TRBJ2-3

DNA: TGTGCCAGCAGCGTAGGCTCAACGTTGGGGGAGCAGTACTTC
CDR3: CASSVGSTLGEQYF
size: NA
D: NA
V: TRBV9
J: TRBJ2-7